The rows below give T cell receptor beta chains drawn from one sample of a study of blood T cell repertoires in COVID-19. Repertoires were generated with immunoSEQ multiplex PCR, while TCRdb's copy carries only in-frame clones and drops some. The sample includes under 200,000 clones, more than 75% of them seen just once. Sequenced: peripheral blood. All receptors come from a man between 18 and 29 years old with acute or convalescent COVID-19. Both conserved end residues are part of each CDR3. The order of the fields is clone size, D gene, J gene, V gene, CDR3 DNA, CDR3 protein. D genes are given only for firm matches. The size field is filled for only some rows; it gives once, few, many or a size class.

abundance: -; d_gene: TRBD1; j_gene: TRBJ1-6; v_gene: TRBV2; CDR3nt: TGTGCCAGCGCCGACAGGGGTAATTCACCCCTCCACTTT; CDR3aa: CASADRGNSPLHF
abundance: -; d_gene: TRBD1; j_gene: TRBJ1-1; v_gene: TRBV27; CDR3nt: TGTGCCAGCAGTTTAGAACAGGGGGCGCGGGCTTTCTTT; CDR3aa: CASSLEQGARAFF
abundance: -; d_gene: -; j_gene: TRBJ2-7; v_gene: TRBV5-6; CDR3nt: TGTGCCAGCAGCTTGTGGCTAGATTCAGCCGAGCAGTACTTC; CDR3aa: CASSLWLDSAEQYF
abundance: -; d_gene: -; j_gene: TRBJ2-7; v_gene: TRBV7-9; CDR3nt: TGTGCCAGCAGCCTCGGACACGACCTCCCCTCCGAGCAGTACTTC; CDR3aa: CASSLGHDLPSEQYF
abundance: -; d_gene: TRBD2; j_gene: TRBJ2-7; v_gene: TRBV7-8; CDR3nt: TGTGCCAGCAGCCCCAGCGGGGGACTGTACGAGCAGTACTTC; CDR3aa: CASSPSGGLYEQYF
abundance: -; d_gene: -; j_gene: TRBJ2-7; v_gene: TRBV18; CDR3nt: TGTGCCAGCTCACCCCCCTCCCGCAGGGCCTACGAGCAGTACTTC; CDR3aa: CASSPPSRRAYEQYF
abundance: -; d_gene: -; j_gene: TRBJ1-6; v_gene: TRBV7-9; CDR3nt: TGTGCCAGCAGCTTTAACAGGGCGAGGGATTCACCCCTCCACTTT; CDR3aa: CASSFNRARDSPLHF
abundance: once; d_gene: TRBD1; j_gene: TRBJ2-7; v_gene: TRBV3-1/TRBV3-2; CDR3nt: TGTGCCAGCAGCCCCTTAGGACAGGGTTCTTACGAGCAGTACTTC; CDR3aa: CASSPLGQGSYEQYF
abundance: -; d_gene: -; j_gene: TRBJ1-5; v_gene: TRBV7-9; CDR3nt: TGTGCCAGCAGCATTACAGGGCTCCCTAATCAGCCCCAGCATTTT; CDR3aa: CASSITGLPNQPQHF
abundance: -; d_gene: -; j_gene: TRBJ1-2; v_gene: TRBV2; CDR3nt: TGTGCCAGCAGTGAAGAGGTCAGGGCGAAGAATGGCTACACCTTC; CDR3aa: CASSEEVRAKNGYTF
abundance: -; d_gene: TRBD2; j_gene: TRBJ2-4; v_gene: TRBV6-1; CDR3nt: TGTGCCAGCAGTGAAGCAACTAGCGGCAAAAACATTCAGTACTTC; CDR3aa: CASSEATSGKNIQYF
abundance: -; d_gene: TRBD1; j_gene: TRBJ1-1; v_gene: TRBV27; CDR3nt: TGTGCCAGCAGTTTGCTCAGGGGGCCAGGGGTAGTGGTTGACACTGAAGCTTTCTTT; CDR3aa: CASSLLRGPGVVVDTEAFF
abundance: -; d_gene: TRBD2; j_gene: TRBJ2-5; v_gene: TRBV19; CDR3nt: TGTGCCAGTAGCACAAGGACTAGCGGCCAAGAGACCCAGTACTTC; CDR3aa: CASSTRTSGQETQYF
abundance: -; d_gene: TRBD2; j_gene: TRBJ2-3; v_gene: TRBV5-1; CDR3nt: TGCGCCAGCAGCCCTAGGTCCGGGAGCGGGAGGGCAGATACGCAGTATTTT; CDR3aa: CASSPRSGSGRADTQYF
abundance: -; d_gene: -; j_gene: TRBJ2-5; v_gene: TRBV9; CDR3nt: TGTGCCAGCAGCTTTCCCGGTGCGGAGACCCAGTACTTC; CDR3aa: CASSFPGAETQYF
abundance: once; d_gene: -; j_gene: TRBJ2-5; v_gene: TRBV5-1; CDR3nt: TGCGCCAGCAGCTTGATGACAGGGAGCGGGGAGACCCAGTACTTC; CDR3aa: CASSLMTGSGETQYF
abundance: -; d_gene: TRBD1; j_gene: TRBJ1-3; v_gene: TRBV18; CDR3nt: TGTGCCAGCTCACCTACAGGGGCAGGGGGAAACACCATATATTTT; CDR3aa: CASSPTGAGGNTIYF
abundance: -; d_gene: TRBD2; j_gene: TRBJ2-1; v_gene: TRBV4-1; CDR3nt: TGCGCCAGCAGCCCTTTTCTAGCGGGAGCGTCTCGGAATGAGCAGTTCTTC; CDR3aa: CASSPFLAGASRNEQFF
abundance: -; d_gene: -; j_gene: TRBJ1-1; v_gene: TRBV18; CDR3nt: TGTGCCAGCTCACCCATGGGGGGAAACACTGAAGCTTTCTTT; CDR3aa: CASSPMGGNTEAFF
abundance: -; d_gene: TRBD1; j_gene: TRBJ2-7; v_gene: TRBV10-1; CDR3nt: TGCGCCAGCAGTGAGTCCCGGACAGGGAACGAGCAGTACTTC; CDR3aa: CASSESRTGNEQYF
abundance: once; d_gene: -; j_gene: TRBJ1-4; v_gene: TRBV27; CDR3nt: TGTGCCAGCAGCTCCCTCGACCGCCGGGAAGAAAAACTGTTTTTT; CDR3aa: CASSSLDRREEKLFF
abundance: -; d_gene: TRBD2; j_gene: TRBJ2-1; v_gene: TRBV11-2; CDR3nt: TGTGCCAGCAGCCGACGGACTAGCGGGAGAGATGAGCAGTTCTTC; CDR3aa: CASSRRTSGRDEQFF
abundance: -; d_gene: TRBD1; j_gene: TRBJ1-1; v_gene: TRBV5-1; CDR3nt: TGCGCCAGCAGCTTGGGGGTCGGGACAGGGGACACTGAAGCTTTCTTT; CDR3aa: CASSLGVGTGDTEAFF
abundance: -; d_gene: -; j_gene: TRBJ2-1; v_gene: TRBV24-1; CDR3nt: TGTGCCACCAGTGACCACCCCGGTACGGGCTCCTACAATGAGCAGTTCTTC; CDR3aa: CATSDHPGTGSYNEQFF
abundance: -; d_gene: TRBD1; j_gene: TRBJ1-1; v_gene: TRBV6-1; CDR3nt: TGTGCCAGCAGTGAAAAGTCTAGAACAGGGGTAATCACTGAAGCTTTCTTT; CDR3aa: CASSEKSRTGVITEAFF
abundance: -; d_gene: TRBD2; j_gene: TRBJ2-1; v_gene: TRBV9; CDR3nt: TGTGCCAGCAGTCAAGGACTAGCGGGGTACAATGAGCAGTTCTTC; CDR3aa: CASSQGLAGYNEQFF
abundance: -; d_gene: -; j_gene: TRBJ1-2; v_gene: TRBV27; CDR3nt: TGTGCCAGCAGGCCCGGAGGGGACCGACAAAACTATGGCTACACCTTC; CDR3aa: CASRPGGDRQNYGYTF
abundance: -; d_gene: -; j_gene: TRBJ1-1; v_gene: TRBV7-2; CDR3nt: TGTGCCAGCAGCCCTAGGGAGGCGATGAACACTGAAGCTTTCTTT; CDR3aa: CASSPREAMNTEAFF
abundance: -; d_gene: TRBD2; j_gene: TRBJ2-7; v_gene: TRBV10-1; CDR3nt: TGCGCCAGCAGTCCCGGACAGGGCCAGCCGGGACTAGCGGGGGACTCCTACGAGCAGTACTTC; CDR3aa: CASSPGQGQPGLAGDSYEQYF
abundance: -; d_gene: TRBD1; j_gene: TRBJ1-1; v_gene: TRBV18; CDR3nt: TGTGCCAGCTCACCACCGTACAGGGGGTCAGGCACTGAAGCTTTCTTT; CDR3aa: CASSPPYRGSGTEAFF
abundance: -; d_gene: -; j_gene: TRBJ1-3; v_gene: TRBV18; CDR3nt: TGTGCCAGCTCGTCGGGGTACGGAAACACCATATATTTT; CDR3aa: CASSSGYGNTIYF
abundance: -; d_gene: TRBD1; j_gene: TRBJ1-3; v_gene: TRBV5-5; CDR3nt: TGTGCCAGCAGCTTGGATTTACAGGGGTACAACACCATATATTTT; CDR3aa: CASSLDLQGYNTIYF
abundance: -; d_gene: TRBD1; j_gene: TRBJ1-1; v_gene: TRBV11-2; CDR3nt: TGTGCCAGCAGCTTAGGGGACAGGGGGTTGAACACTGAAGCTTTCTTT; CDR3aa: CASSLGDRGLNTEAFF
abundance: -; d_gene: TRBD1; j_gene: TRBJ2-3; v_gene: TRBV6-6; CDR3nt: TGTGCCAGCACCCTACTGGACAGGGTAGGCACAGATACGCAGTATTTT; CDR3aa: CASTLLDRVGTDTQYF
abundance: -; d_gene: -; j_gene: TRBJ1-2; v_gene: TRBV6-1; CDR3nt: TGTGCCAGCAGTGAACGGGGAGAATCCTGGGGTGGCTACACCTTC; CDR3aa: CASSERGESWGGYTF
abundance: -; d_gene: TRBD1; j_gene: TRBJ1-2; v_gene: TRBV3-1/TRBV3-2; CDR3nt: TGTGCCAGCAGCCGACAGGGGCCCTCCTATGGCTACACCTTC; CDR3aa: CASSRQGPSYGYTF
abundance: -; d_gene: -; j_gene: TRBJ2-1; v_gene: TRBV7-6; CDR3nt: TGTGCCAGCAGCGCGACCGGGTCCTTTTACAATGAGCAGTTCTTC; CDR3aa: CASSATGSFYNEQFF
abundance: -; d_gene: TRBD1; j_gene: TRBJ1-2; v_gene: TRBV6-1; CDR3nt: TGTGCCAGCATCTACGGGGACAGAATCGCCTTC; CDR3aa: CASIYGDRIAF
abundance: -; d_gene: -; j_gene: TRBJ2-1; v_gene: TRBV9; CDR3nt: TGTGCCAGCAGCGTTAGAGCGGTCTCCTACAATGAGCAGTTCTTC; CDR3aa: CASSVRAVSYNEQFF
abundance: -; d_gene: -; j_gene: TRBJ2-7; v_gene: TRBV5-1; CDR3nt: TGCGCCAGCAGCGTTAGGGGTGGGCTAGACTACGAGCAGTACTTC; CDR3aa: CASSVRGGLDYEQYF
abundance: -; d_gene: -; j_gene: TRBJ1-6; v_gene: TRBV30; CDR3nt: TGTGCCTGGAAGACTGATTTCTCCTATAATTCACCCCTCCACTTT; CDR3aa: CAWKTDFSYNSPLHF
abundance: -; d_gene: TRBD1; j_gene: TRBJ1-1; v_gene: TRBV7-8; CDR3nt: TGTGCCAGCAGGTTAACAGGGGGCTCCGGAGAAGCTTTCTTT; CDR3aa: CASRLTGGSGEAFF
abundance: -; d_gene: TRBD1; j_gene: TRBJ1-1; v_gene: TRBV14; CDR3nt: TGTGCCAGCAGCCAAGATAGGCTCGGACCCGGGACAGCGAACACTGAAGCTTTCTTT; CDR3aa: CASSQDRLGPGTANTEAFF
abundance: -; d_gene: -; j_gene: TRBJ1-2; v_gene: TRBV12-5; CDR3nt: TGTGCTAGTGGTTTGGCTCCAGGGATCGATGGCTACACCTTC; CDR3aa: CASGLAPGIDGYTF
abundance: few; d_gene: -; j_gene: TRBJ2-7; v_gene: TRBV5-1; CDR3nt: TGCGCCAGCAGCTTGGGACAGCCCTCCTACGAGCAGTACTTC; CDR3aa: CASSLGQPSYEQYF